This is a list of T cell receptor beta chains from one sample in a study of PD-1 blockade in classical Hodgkin lymphoma. Here immunoSEQ multiplex PCR was the method, and the copy in TCRdb shows in-frame clones only, minus some. Of some 20,000 clones in the sample, around 84% were seen once. Sequences were derived from peripheral blood mononuclear cells (PBMCs), sampled before the fourth cycle of nivolumab. Receptors were obtained from a human donor with classical Hodgkin lymphoma. The CDR3 runs from the conserved cysteine through the conserved F or W. D genes are given only for firm matches. Rows may omit the clone size; those that give it use once, few, many or a size class.

clone_size | cdr3_length | j_call | d_call | v_call | cdr3_aa | cdr3_nt
NA | 14 | TRBJ1-4 | NA | TRBV19 | CASSIPEEGEKLFF | TGTGCCAGTAGTATTCCAGAAGAGGGGGAAAAACTGTTTTTT
few | 13 | TRBJ1-1 | NA | TRBV6-6 | CASTYLDGNEAFF | TGTGCCAGCACTTATCTGGACGGCAACGAAGCTTTCTTT
few | 15 | TRBJ2-2 | TRBD1 | TRBV7-2 | CASSPDRVVTGELFF | TGTGCCAGCAGCCCTGACAGGGTAGTCACCGGGGAGCTGTTTTTT
NA | 17 | TRBJ2-1 | NA | TRBV4-1 | CASSHPFLGGVHDEQFF | TGCGCCAGCAGCCACCCTTTTCTTGGGGGTGTACACGATGAGCAGTTCTTC
few | 13 | TRBJ1-6 | NA | TRBV10-1 | CASSEAGNGALHF | TGCGCCAGCAGTGAAGCAGGGAACGGGGCCCTCCACTTT
NA | 16 | TRBJ2-3 | TRBD2 | TRBV4-3 | CASSQDGAGVPDTQYF | TGCGCCAGCAGCCAAGATGGGGCGGGAGTTCCAGATACGCAGTATTTT
NA | 15 | TRBJ2-3 | TRBD1 | TRBV28 | CASSPRDRATDTQYF | TGTGCCAGCAGTCCCCGGGACAGGGCCACAGATACGCAGTATTTT
NA | 12 | TRBJ2-2 | NA | TRBV9 | CASRLVAGELFF | TGTGCCAGCAGGTTGGTGGCCGGGGAGCTGTTTTTT
NA | 19 | TRBJ2-3 | TRBD2 | TRBV9 | CASSVGLLGTSGDTDTQYF | TGTGCCAGCAGCGTAGGCTTGCTCGGGACTAGCGGTGACACAGATACGCAGTATTTT
NA | 17 | TRBJ2-7 | TRBD2 | TRBV25-1 | CASRATSGLAESYEQYF | TGTGCCAGCAGGGCGACATCCGGACTAGCGGAATCCTACGAGCAGTACTTC
NA | 15 | TRBJ2-7 | TRBD2 | TRBV6-5 | CASSYFGEGTYEQYF | TGTGCCAGCAGTTACTTCGGGGAGGGCACCTACGAGCAGTACTTC
NA | 14 | TRBJ2-2 | NA | TRBV6-4 | CASSQKGGTGELFF | TGTGCCAGCAGCCAAAAGGGGGGTACCGGGGAGCTGTTTTTT
NA | 15 | TRBJ1-4 | TRBD1 | TRBV25-1 | CASSENRGRDEKLFF | TGTGCCAGCAGTGAAAACAGGGGGCGCGATGAAAAACTGTTTTTT
NA | 12 | TRBJ2-7 | NA | TRBV7-2 | CASSLAGGEQYF | TGTGCCAGCAGCTTAGCGGGAGGCGAGCAGTACTTC
NA | 15 | TRBJ2-7 | NA | TRBV6-6 | CASRIETPQASREYF | TGTGCCAGCAGGATCGAAACCCCCCAGGCTTCTCGGGAGTACTTC
NA | 12 | TRBJ1-2 | NA | TRBV5-4 | CASSLVSYGYTF | TGTGCCAGCAGCTTGGTCAGCTATGGCTACACCTTC
NA | 13 | TRBJ2-3 | NA | TRBV18 | CASSPDMRDTQYF | TGTGCCAGCTCACCAGATATGAGAGATACGCAGTATTTT
NA | 15 | TRBJ2-7 | TRBD2 | TRBV9 | CASSGKGGSSNEQYF | TGTGCCAGCAGCGGAAAGGGCGGGAGTAGCAACGAGCAGTACTTC
NA | 15 | TRBJ1-5 | TRBD1 | TRBV27 | CASSLRGQDYQPQHF | TGTGCCAGCAGCCTAAGGGGACAGGACTATCAGCCCCAGCATTTT
once | 15 | TRBJ2-3 | TRBD2 | TRBV4-2 | CASSQAGGPSDTQYF | TGTGCCAGCAGCCAAGCGGGGGGGCCCTCAGATACGCAGTATTTT
NA | 16 | TRBJ1-5 | NA | TRBV2 | CASSEAGGAIRQPQHF | TGTGCCAGCAGTGAAGCGGGGGGGGCTATAAGGCAGCCCCAGCATTTT
once | 17 | TRBJ1-2 | NA | TRBV4-1 | CASSLEGFGGRVSGYTF | TGCGCCAGCAGCTTGGAGGGGTTTGGGGGGCGGGTATCTGGCTACACCTTC
medium-sized | 16 | TRBJ2-1 | NA | TRBV5-1 | CASSLEGWGTYNEQFF | TGCGCCAGCAGCTTGGAAGGCTGGGGGACCTACAATGAGCAGTTCTTC
few | 14 | TRBJ2-5 | TRBD2 | TRBV19 | CASSTSGGRETQYF | TGTGCCAGTAGTACCAGCGGGGGGCGGGAGACCCAGTACTTC
few | 11 | TRBJ1-1 | NA | TRBV2 | CASSDYTEAFF | TGTGCCAGCAGTGATTACACTGAAGCTTTCTTT
NA | 15 | TRBJ2-5 | TRBD1 | TRBV2 | CASGREGQGPETQYF | TGTGCCAGCGGCCGTGAGGGACAGGGTCCAGAGACCCAGTACTTC
few | 18 | TRBJ1-5 | NA | TRBV5-1 | CASRRGSGVWISNQPQHF | TGCGCCAGCCGTAGGGGTTCGGGGGTTTGGATTAGCAATCAGCCCCAGCATTTT
few | 15 | TRBJ2-3 | TRBD2 | TRBV25-1 | CASSLGGSSTDTQYF | TGTGCCAGCAGCCTGGGGGGGAGCAGCACAGATACGCAGTATTTT
NA | 15 | TRBJ1-2 | TRBD1 | TRBV7-9 | CASSSRDRTPYGYTF | TGTGCCAGCAGCTCCCGGGACAGGACACCCTATGGCTACACCTTC
NA | 16 | TRBJ2-2 | NA | TRBV13 | CASSPSDGANTGELFF | TGTGCCAGCAGCCCTTCCGACGGAGCAAACACCGGGGAGCTGTTTTTT
few | 15 | TRBJ1-4 | TRBD1 | TRBV6-5 | CASRPGTGEVEKLFF | TGTGCCAGCAGACCCGGGACAGGGGAAGTAGAAAAACTGTTTTTT
NA | 16 | TRBJ1-4 | NA | TRBV7-8 | CASSSQRAGLNEKLFF | TGTGCCAGCAGCTCACAAAGGGCCGGCCTTAATGAAAAACTGTTTTTT